These 8 T cell receptor beta chains were sequenced from one sample in a study of CD8+ T cells in alopecia areata. Sorting used CD4, CD8alpha, NKG2D, NKG2ACE and other markers on pooled cutaneous lymph node cells. RNA was isolated and reverse transcribed to cDNA, the sequencing template. Clones were read by immunoSEQ multiplex PCR, and TCRdb kept only the in-frame ones, dropping some. This sample comprises 270,000 or so clones, none seen once only. Sequencing was done on a sample of CD4+ T cells sorted from a lymph node. These receptors were obtained from a C3H/HeJ mouse with alopecia areata. Mouse MHC haplotype: H2-k.

This clone has only a few counts. The germline and genes are mouse ones. The read comes to an end 4 residues before the CDR3 does, leaving the germline J gene to fill in the end. Other nucleotide sequences from this sample produce the same CDR3. This chain links TRBV13-1 with TRBJ1-1; TRBD1 aligns across 7 bases. Germline loops: CDR1 NSHNY, CDR2 SYGAGN. J lost 3 bases, V lost 5 bases, and 4 bases had no gene match. CDR3 length equals 13 residues. The CDR3 loop is CASRNRGDTEVFF. The DNA read from the CDR3 is TGTGCCAGCAGAAACAGGGGAGACACA.

This clone came up a few times. Mouse gene names apply. The read halts 4 residues ahead of the CDR3 end, with the missing end drawn from the germline J gene. The J gene is TRBJ2-1, the V gene TRBV19; 9 bases align to TRBD1. Germline V gene data show CDR1 as FNHDT and CDR2 as SITEND (reference sequence). CDR3 length: 15 residues. The CDR3 bases that were read are TGTGCCAGCAGTATAGAACAGGGGGCGTGGGCT. Protein product: CASSIEQGAWA. The CDR3 as a whole reads CASSIEQGAWAEQFF.

As concerns this clone: Gene labels here are mouse ones. The read finishes 4 residues shy of the CDR3 end, and the germline J gene is used to complete it. This sample includes further DNA sequences coding for the same CDR3. This chain links TRBV19 with TRBJ2-3; TRBD2 matches at 8 bases. CDR3 size: 15 residues. Germline CDR1 and CDR2: FNHDT and SITEND (reference sequence). V was pared by 4 bases and J by 0 bases, with 4 bases of the junction left unmatched. The CDR3: CASSPLGASAETLYF. The part of the CDR3 DNA that was read is TGTGCCAGCAGTCCACTGGGGGCTAGTGCAGAA.

Of note for this clone: Genes and germline are mouse. The read ends 4 residues before the CDR3 terminus; that terminus is restored from the germline J gene. This specimen includes other DNA sequences encoding the same CDR3. V and J are TRBV13-1 and TRBJ2-5; D possibly corresponds to TRBD1 (6 bases). Looked up from germline, CDR1 is NSHNY and CDR2 is SYGAGN. CDR3 length: 13 residues. This CDR3 reads CASSDDRADTQYF. The part of the CDR3 DNA that was read is TGTGCCAGCAGTGATGACAGGGCGGAC.

In this sample, this clone turned up a few times. Each gene name is a mouse one. CDR3 bases read: TGTGCCAGCAGCCAAGATGGGACAGCGGGGAGTCAAAAC. This codes for CASSQDGTAGSQN. In full, the CDR3 reads CASSQDGTAGSQNTLYF. This chain uses TRBV5 with TRBJ2-4, with 7 bases aligning to TRBD1. The read gets to within 4 residues of the CDR3 end, and the germline J gene fills in the rest. V shed 0 bases and J 0 bases; nucleotides not matched to a gene: 6. From germline, CDR1 is LGHNA and CDR2 YNLKQL (reference sequence). The CDR3 covers 17 residues.

This clone has more than one count but fewer than ten. Mouse gene names apply. Partial CDR3 DNA: TGTGCCTGGGGACAGCAAAACACCGGG. The encoded protein is CAWGQQNTG. Given in full, the CDR3 is CAWGQQNTGQLYF. J is TRBJ2-2 and V is TRBV31; D is perhaps TRBD1 (6 bases). The read is 4 residues too short to cover the CDR3 end, so that end is filled in from the germline J gene. This CDR3 comprises 13 residues. CDR1 and CDR2 (germline): GKSSPN, SITVG. V lost 5 bases and J lost 1, with 8 bases in between. The entire variable domain, with the rest obtained from reference TRBV31 and TRBJ2-2, is as follows: AQTIHQWPVAEIKAVGSPLSLGCTIKGKSSPNLYWYWQATGGTLQQLFYSITVGQVESVVQLNLSASRPKDDQFILSTEKLLLSHSGFYLCAWGQQNTGQLYFGEGSKLTVL.

Concerning this clone: Mouse names are used for the genes. The read ends 4 residues shy of where the CDR3 ends; the end is completed using the germline J gene. This rearrangement joins TRBV1 to TRBJ1-1; D possibly corresponds to TRBD1 (6 bases). Germline CDR1 and CDR2: NSQYPW and LRSPGD (reference sequence). The CDR3 extends over 13 amino acids. The CDR3: CTCSDQGRAEVFF. CDR3 DNA, as far as it was read: TGCACCTGCAGTGATCAGGGGAGGGCA.

Details on this clone: The gene names here belong to mouse. Read coverage stops 4 residues before the CDR3 terminus; the germline J gene supplies the remainder. Distinct nucleotide sequences in the sample also encode this CDR3. The chain uses TRBV1 and TRBJ1-2, with TRBD1 matching over 8 bases. The V and J ends lost 0 bases and 3 bases, in that order; junction bases with no gene match: 3. The germline V gene encodes CDR1 NSQYPW and CDR2 LRSPGD (reference sequence). The CDR3 extends over 15 amino acids. This chain's CDR3 is CTCSAEGQGDSDYTF. CDR3 DNA, as far as it was read: TGCACCTGCAGTGCAGAAGGACAGGGTGACTCC.